This entry lists 14 T cell receptor beta chains sequenced from one sample in a study of T cell responses to AZD1222 COVID-19 vaccine. Assay: immunoSEQ multiplex PCR; the TCRdb copy retains only in-frame clones and omits some. The sample holds around 96,000 clones, about 88% seen once. Here the sequenced sample was peripheral blood, taken on day 0 of AZD1222 vaccination. The receptors here all came from an adult in good health.

The chain joins TRBV5-1 to TRBJ1-3, with 12 positions matching TRBD1. V gave up 0 bases and J gave up 5 bases; unmatched junction bases: 3. Per the germline V gene, CDR1 is SGHRS and CDR2 is YFSETQ. This CDR3 comprises 16 residues. In DNA, the CDR3 is TGCGCCAGCAGCTTGGAGGGGACAGGGGGCAGAAACACCATATATTTT. Its translation is CASSLEGTGGRNTIYF.

This clone came up once. This sequence joins TRBV20-1 and TRBJ1-5; a possible D gene is TRBD1 (5 bases). This CDR3 is 18 amino acids long. Looked up from germline, CDR1 is DFQATT and CDR2 is SNEGSKA (reference sequence). V gave up 6 bases and J gave up 1 base, with 25 bases separating them. CDR3 nucleotides: TGCAGTGCCAGTGGGTTACATGGGGCGGCGCGGAGCAATCAGCCCCAGCATTTT. Amino acid sequence: CSASGLHGAARSNQPQHF.

The V and J genes are TRBV12-3 or TRBV12-4 and TRBJ1-2; D may be TRBD1 (5 bases). The CDR3 runs 11 residues. The CDR3 DNA reads TGTGCTACGGTGGGACCCCATGGCTACACCTTC. It yields the protein CATVGPHGYTF.

This chain joins TRBV14 and TRBJ2-1; 12 bases are shared with TRBD2. Germline V CDR1 and CDR2: SGHDN, FVKESK. The J segment lost 4 bases and the V segment lost 2 bases, leaving 3 bases of the junction unmatched. The CDR3 spans 16 residues. CDR3 protein: CASSQRLAGVYNEQFF. DNA for the CDR3: TGTGCCAGCAGCCAACGACTAGCGGGGGTGTACAATGAGCAGTTCTTC. Drawing the rest from reference TRBV14 and TRBJ2-1, the complete variable domain is EAGVTQFPSHSVIEKGQTVTLRCDPISGHDNLYWYRRVMGKEIKFLLHFVKESKQDESGMPNNRFLAERTGGTYSTLKVQPAELEDSGVYFCASSQRLAGVYNEQFFGPGTRLTVL.

The V gene is TRBV7-8, the J gene TRBJ1-1; D not certain. The CDR3 has 13 amino acids. Trimming removed 5 bases from V and 7 bases from J, with 14 bases in between. In germline, CDR1 is SGHVS, CDR2 FQNEAQ. As DNA, the CDR3 is TGTGCCAGCAGCCGAACGGCCTGGGGTGAAGCTTTCTTT. This encodes CASSRTAWGEAFF.

V gene TRBV4-1 combines with J gene TRBJ1-3, with D perhaps TRBD1 (5 bases). V lost 4 bases and J lost 0, with 16 bases in between. From germline, CDR1 is MGHRA and CDR2 YSYEKL. The CDR3 is 17 residues long. This CDR3 is CASSPQDGGFSGNTIYF. CDR3 sequence (DNA): TGCGCCAGCAGCCCTCAGGATGGGGGGTTCTCTGGAAACACCATATATTTT.

In DNA, the CDR3 is TGTGCCTGGAGTAAAGGTTATAGCAATCAGCCCCAGCATTTT. Translation gives CAWSKGYSNQPQHF. The chain employs TRBV30 and TRBJ1-5; D is unresolved. The CDR3 is 14 residues long. Between the trimmed V and J ends, which lost 2 bases and 0 bases, there was a span of 8 bases. Germline V lookup: CDR1 GTSNPN, CDR2 SVGIG (reference sequence).

This clone was detected a few times. The chain is built from TRBV15 and TRBJ1-2, with D possibly TRBD1 on 6 matching bases. The V gene lost 3 bases and the J gene lost 4 bases, with 9 bases spanning the gap. The CDR3 contains 13 residues. The germline V gene has CDR1 LNHNV and CDR2 YYDKDF (reference sequence). This CDR3 reads CATSRGHIYGYTF. The CDR3 DNA follows: TGTGCCACCAGCAGGGGACACATCTATGGCTACACCTTC.

CDR3 loop: CAWNPPAHEQYF. CDR3 nucleotides: TGTGCCTGGAACCCCCCAGCCCACGAGCAGTACTTC. The V gene is TRBV30, the J gene TRBJ2-7; D unclear. V lost 4 bases to trimming and J lost 5 bases, with 12 bases between them. Germline CDR1 is GTSNPN and CDR2 is SVGIG (reference sequence). The CDR3 runs 12 residues.

The V gene is TRBV7-2, the J gene TRBJ1-1; possibly TRBD1 for D (6 bases). The CDR3 runs 14 residues. V was pared by 4 bases and J by 6 bases, with 15 bases between. Germline assignment: CDR1 SGHTA and CDR2 FQGNSA. The CDR3 nucleotides read TGTGCCAGCAGCTCGCAGGGGTACGGGTCTGAAGCTTTCTTT. It yields the protein CASSSQGYGSEAFF.

The chain employs TRBV7-2 and TRBJ1-6; D is unclear. V shed 5 bases and J shed 6 bases, with 11 bases lying between them. Germline assignment: CDR1 SGHTA and CDR2 FQGNSA. This CDR3 is 14 amino acids long. The CDR3 protein is CASSRVPFNSPLHF. As DNA, the CDR3 is TGTGCCAGCAGCCGTGTCCCCTTTAATTCACCCCTCCACTTT.

The chain couples TRBV19 to TRBJ1-2; 10 nucleotides align to TRBD1. This CDR3 is 15 amino acids long. Losses at the gene ends were 5 bases for V and 4 bases for J; bases not matched to a gene: 7. The germline V gene encodes CDR1 LNHDA and CDR2 SQIVND (reference sequence). The CDR3 protein is CASSPGTGDLYGYTF. The CDR3 bases are TGTGCCAGTAGTCCGGGGACAGGGGATCTCTATGGCTACACCTTC. Complete variable domain (other parts from reference TRBV19 and TRBJ1-2): DGGITQSPKYLFRKEGQNVTLSCEQNLNHDAMYWYRQDPGQGLRLIYYSQIVNDFQKGDIAEGYSVSREKKESFPLTVTSAQKNPTAFYLCASSPGTGDLYGYTFGSGTRLTVV.

The chain joins TRBV6-5 to TRBJ1-2; D gene unclear. V was shortened by 3 bases and J by 4 bases, with 15 bases between the two germline ends. This CDR3 region has 15 residues. Germline CDR1 and CDR2: MNHEY and SVGAGI. The DNA of the CDR3 is TGTGCCAGCAGTTATAAGGGAGACGGTAGCTATGGCTACACCTTC. As protein: CASSYKGDGSYGYTF.

The V call is TRBV28, the J call TRBJ1-1, with 7 bases identical to TRBD1. Germline CDR1 reads MDHEN; CDR2 reads SYDVKM. This CDR3 spans 15 amino acids. Trimming removed 5 bases from V and 2 bases from J; junction bases left unmatched: 8. The CDR3 region is CASSASGTANTEAFF. The DNA for the CDR3 is TGTGCCAGCAGTGCCTCCGGGACAGCTAACACTGAAGCTTTCTTT.